The 32 T cell receptor beta chains reported below all come from one sample, sequenced in a study of post-analysis software for immune sequencing data. Regarding the study as a whole: Patients used a few TRBV segments, including TRBV5-6, TRBV5-1 and TRBV20-1, more often than controls.

Incorporated into the TCR beta cDNA libraries were unique molecular identifiers, which served to reduce PCR and sequencing biases. One entry per CDR3 protein, called by TCRdb with MiXCR from the PCR reads. Of approximately 660,000 distinct CDR3 sequences in the sample, 59% were seen once. Their target antigens are unknown. Sequenced material: blood. The receptors originated from a girl aged 2-9 years with multiple sclerosis.

V and J are TRBV27 and TRBJ2-7; D unresolved. This CDR3 is built from 13 residues. V gave up 0 bases and J gave up 12 bases, with 15 bases separating them. Germline V gene sequence: CDR1 MNHEY, CDR2 SMNVEV (reference sequence). CDR3 sequence: CASSLSPRSTPYF. The DNA of the CDR3 is TGTGCCAGCAGTTTATCGCCCAGATCCACCCCGTACTTC.

J is TRBJ2-5 and V is TRBV7-9, with D maybe TRBD1 (6 bases). Germline lookup yields CDR1 SEHNR and CDR2 FQNEAQ (reference sequence). V gave up 2 bases and J gave up 5 bases, with 12 bases separating them. CDR3 size: 14 residues. CDR3 DNA: TGTGCCAGCAGCTTATATTCAGGGGAGGAGACCCAGTACTTC. It encodes CASSLYSGEETQYF.

The V call is TRBV6-1, the J call TRBJ1-5; D is unresolved. The germline CDR1 and CDR2 sequences are MNHNS and SASEGT. The CDR3 covers 14 residues. With 6 bases removed from V and 0 bases from J, the gap between germline ends came to 9 bases. The CDR3 bases are TGTGCCAGCAGAGAGAATTATAGCAATCAGCCCCAGCATTTT. Its translation is CASRENYSNQPQHF.

This chain uses TRBV7-9 with TRBJ2-3; D uncertain. Germline V gives CDR1 SEHNR, CDR2 FQNEAQ (reference sequence). Trimming pared 1 base from V and 6 bases from J, leaving 8 bases between. The CDR3 has 13 residues. For the CDR3, the DNA is TGTGCCAGCAGCTTAGATCTGGTCGATACGCAGTATTTT. It codes for CASSLDLVDTQYF.

This rearrangement joins TRBV13 to TRBJ2-7; D gene uncertain. The V gene lost 5 bases and the J gene lost 3 bases, with 11 bases spanning the gap. This CDR3 spans 13 amino acids. Germline CDR1 reads PRHDT; CDR2 reads FYEKMQ (reference sequence). This chain's CDR3 is CASSETRNYEQYF. In nucleotides, the CDR3 is TGTGCCAGCAGCGAGACCCGTAACTACGAGCAGTACTTC.

The sample holds a few counts of this clonotype. V is TRBV5-1 and J is TRBJ2-1; perhaps TRBD1 as D (6 bases). The CDR3 consists of 13 residues. The V end lost 1 base, the J end lost 10 bases, and 12 bases lay between the germline ends. In germline, CDR1 is SGHRS, CDR2 YFSETQ. Here the CDR3 DNA reads TGCGCCAGCAGCTTGCAGGGGTCCTGGGAGCAGTTCTTC. Its translation is CASSLQGSWEQFF. The full variable domain, rest sourced from reference TRBV5-1 and TRBJ2-1, is KAGVTQTPRYLIKTRGQQVTLSCSPISGHRSVSWYQQTPGQGLQFLFEYFSETQRNKGNFPGRFSGRQFSNSRSEMNVSTLELGDSALYLCASSLQGSWEQFFGPGTRLTVL.

The chain couples TRBV6-1 to TRBJ2-1; TRBD1 is a possible D gene (5 bases). Germline loops: CDR1 MNHNS, CDR2 SASEGT. This CDR3 region has 16 residues. Trimming removed 1 base from V and 9 bases from J, with 19 bases in between. The CDR3 region has the DNA TGTGCCAGCAGTGAAGTTGCGGCTAGTTTCGACAGTGAGCAGTTCTTC. Its translation: CASSEVAASFDSEQFF.

The chain couples TRBV3-1 to TRBJ1-3; D remains unclear. CDR3 length: 15 residues. CDR1 and CDR2 (germline): LGHDT, YNNKEL (reference sequence). The V gene lost 1 base and the J gene lost 0 bases, with 7 bases spanning the gap. The CDR3 loop is CASSQALPSGNTIYF. DNA of the CDR3: TGTGCCAGCAGCCAAGCCCTCCCCTCTGGAAACACCATATATTTT.

This clonotype was counted only a few times. The CDR3 DNA reads as TGTGCCAGCAGCGGCTTCCAGGGGAACCGAGACACCATATATTTT. Its protein product is CASSGFQGNRDTIYF. The V gene is TRBV9, the J gene TRBJ1-3, with a tentative D call TRBD1 (6 bases). Germline CDR1 and CDR2: SGDLS and YYNGEE. V lost 3 bases, J lost 8 bases, and 18 bases lay in between. The CDR3 runs to 15 residues.

This clonotype occurred once. The rearrangement links TRBV13 to TRBJ2-1; the D call may be TRBD1 or TRBD2 (5 bases each). Germline V gives CDR1 PRHDT, CDR2 FYEKMQ (reference sequence). This CDR3 contains 14 residues. Between the trimmed V and J ends, which lost 5 bases and 7 bases, there was a span of 15 bases. In DNA form, the CDR3 reads TGTGCCAGCAGCCCAACGGGGCTAAGGAATGAGCAGTTCTTC. Protein product: CASSPTGLRNEQFF.

The table lists this clonotype with a few counts. The J gene is TRBJ2-7, the V gene TRBV5-1; D possibly corresponds to TRBD2 (6 bases). This CDR3 has 14 residues. With 2 bases removed from V and 2 bases from J, the gap between germline ends came to 11 bases. Germline V gives CDR1 SGHRS, CDR2 YFSETQ. The CDR3 region is CASSFGGDPYEQYF. For the CDR3, the DNA is TGCGCCAGCAGCTTTGGAGGGGACCCCTACGAGCAGTACTTC.

This chain links TRBV2 with TRBJ2-5; D uncertain. The CDR3 runs to 15 residues. Germline V gives CDR1 SNHLY, CDR2 FYNNEI. Trimming took 6 bases from V and 2 from J, leaving 16 bases between them. This CDR3 is CASSHGSDRQETQYF. The CDR3 DNA reads TGTGCCAGCAGCCACGGTAGTGATAGACAAGAGACCCAGTACTTC.

A note on this clonotype: The junction departs from the called germline gene at one end, perhaps through a read error. The chain uses TRBV29-1 and TRBJ2-3; D may be TRBD1 (5 bases). From germline, CDR1 is SQVTM and CDR2 ANQGSEA. The CDR3 sequence is 13 residues long. CDR3 in DNA: TGCAGCGTGGGGATCTCTCTGACAGATGCGCAGTATTTT. As protein: CSVGISLTDAQYF.

The chain has TRBV6-2 or TRBV6-3 and TRBJ2-1; D is perhaps TRBD1 (6 bases). Between the trimmed V and J ends, which lost 2 bases and 5 bases, there was a span of 22 bases. Germline-derived CDR1 and CDR2 are MNHEY and SVGEGT. The CDR3 spans 18 residues. In DNA, the CDR3 is TGTGCCAGCAGTTACGTGTTGGGTCAAAAGCAGGGGCACAATGAGCAGTTCTTC. Residues: CASSYVLGQKQGHNEQFF.

In regard to this clonotype: The junction differs from germline at one of its ends, possibly a read error. The genes are TRBV6-2 or TRBV6-3 and TRBJ2-1; 10 bases map to TRBD1. Per germline, CDR1 MNHEY and CDR2 SVGEGT. This CDR3 comprises 13 residues. CDR3 loop: CAGRGTGDNEQFF. CDR3 sequence (DNA): TGTGCCGGCAGGGGGACAGGGGACAATGAGCAGTTCTTC.

This chain uses TRBV7-6 with TRBJ2-6; 9 nucleotides align to TRBD1. Germline V lookup: CDR1 SGHVS, CDR2 FNYEAQ. The CDR3 has 17 amino acids. V trimming: 4 bases; J trimming: 1 base; junction bases outside the gene matches: 5. CDR3 region: CASSSGTGLSGANVLTF. The CDR3, as DNA: TGTGCCAGCAGCTCCGGGACAGGGTTATCTGGGGCCAACGTCCTGACTTTC.

The sample holds one count of this clonotype. This chain joins TRBV4-1 and TRBJ2-1; D is possibly TRBD2 (7 bases). CDR3 length: 13 amino acids. With 1 base removed from V and 11 bases from J, the gap between germline ends came to 12 bases. Germline values: CDR1 MGHRA, CDR2 YSYEKL. The CDR3 here is CASSQVGGLKQFF. The CDR3 bases are TGCGCCAGCAGCCAAGTCGGGGGGCTGAAGCAGTTCTTC.

There are a few counts of this clonotype. The V call is TRBV28, the J call TRBJ2-3; D is possibly TRBD1 or TRBD2 (6 bases each). The CDR3 covers 14 residues. The germline CDR1 and CDR2 sequences are MDHEN and SYDVKM. The V end lost 5 bases, the J end lost 5 bases, and 14 bases lay between the germline ends. The CDR3 loop is CASSGRGGGDTQYF. CDR3 nucleotides: TGTGCCAGCAGTGGCAGGGGAGGAGGAGATACGCAGTATTTT.

This clonotype appeared a single time. J is TRBJ1-2 and V is TRBV6-1; no definite D call. The ends were cut back, 4 bases at V and 2 bases at J, with 8 bases in the middle. This CDR3 has 13 amino acids. The germline CDR1 and CDR2 sequences are MNHNS and SASEGT. This chain's CDR3 is CASSGTENYGYTF. In nucleotides, the CDR3 is TGTGCCAGCAGTGGGACGGAAAACTATGGCTACACCTTC.

The gene calls are TRBV6-2 or TRBV6-3 and TRBJ2-5, with TRBD2 matching 12 bases. The CDR3 runs to 14 residues. The V and J ends lost 5 bases and 10 bases, in that order; junction bases with no gene match: 8. Germline loops: CDR1 MNHEY, CDR2 SVGEGT. The CDR3 region is CASSQPGLAGGQYF. DNA for the CDR3: TGTGCCAGCAGTCAGCCGGGACTAGCGGGCGGCCAGTACTTC.

The chain joins TRBV6-6 to TRBJ2-3, with D uncertain. V was shortened by 0 bases and J by 6 bases, with 4 bases between the two germline ends. The length of the CDR3 is 12 residues. Germline V gives CDR1 MNHNY, CDR2 SVGAGI (reference sequence). CDR3 region: CASSYSEDTQYF. CDR3 sequence (DNA): TGTGCCAGCAGTTACTCGGAGGATACGCAGTATTTT.

This clonotype has more than one count but fewer than ten. This chain joins TRBV9 and TRBJ2-1; 11 bases map to TRBD2. Trimming removed 3 bases from V and 3 bases from J; junction bases left unmatched: 2. Germline V gives CDR1 SGDLS, CDR2 YYNGEE. This CDR3 is built from 15 residues. CDR3 nucleotide sequence: TGTGCCAGCAGCGCGGGACTAGCGGACTACAATGAGCAGTTCTTC. Its protein product is CASSAGLADYNEQFF.

The chain joins TRBV5-1 to TRBJ2-2, with 10 bases identical to TRBD1. Germline V lookup: CDR1 SGHRS, CDR2 YFSETQ. The CDR3 runs to 15 residues. V was pared by 5 bases and J by 3 bases, with 4 bases of the junction left unmatched. The CDR3 loop is CASRVGQGDTGELFF. The CDR3, as DNA: TGCGCCAGCAGAGTTGGACAGGGGGACACCGGGGAGCTGTTTTTT.

The V and J genes are TRBV7-9 and TRBJ2-5, with 7 bases aligning to TRBD1. Germline CDR1 is SEHNR and CDR2 is FQNEAQ (reference sequence). Trimming took 5 bases from V and 0 from J; bases not matched to a gene: 3. CDR3 length equals 14 residues. The CDR3 protein is CASSTGQYQETQYF. The DNA of the CDR3 is TGTGCCAGCAGCACGGGACAGTACCAAGAGACCCAGTACTTC.

J is TRBJ2-5 and V is TRBV6-2 or TRBV6-3; 7 nucleotides agree with TRBD1. The J call may be mistaken, given a closer DNA end match to TRBJ2-7. There are 16 residues in the CDR3. The V gene's germline CDR1 is MNHEY and CDR2 SVGEGT. CDR3 nucleotide sequence: TGTGCCAGCAGTTACTCGATGGGACAGAATACCTACGAGCAGTACTTC. Its protein is CASSYSMGQNTYEQYF.

The V call is TRBV12-3 or TRBV12-4, the J call TRBJ2-1, with 7 bases fitting TRBD1. The V segment lost 4 bases and the J segment 4 bases; nucleotides outside the gene matches: 10. CDR3 length: 16 residues. The CDR3 reads CASSSTGDPAYNEQFF. The CDR3 nucleotides are TGTGCCAGCAGTTCCACAGGGGACCCAGCGTACAATGAGCAGTTCTTC.

The chain recombines TRBV9 with TRBJ2-1; 9 bases agree with TRBD2. The CDR3 loop spans 18 amino acids. Trimming cost V 4 bases and J 0 bases; bases outside gene matches: 11. CDR1 and CDR2 from the germline V gene are SGDLS and YYNGEE. CDR3 in amino acids: CASSLSSVSGSSYNEQFF. The CDR3 coding sequence is TGTGCCAGCAGCCTCAGCAGCGTTAGCGGGAGCTCCTACAATGAGCAGTTCTTC.

The J gene is TRBJ1-6, the V gene TRBV20-1, with TRBD1 identical over 10 bases. V was clipped by 3 bases and J by 7 bases; unmatched bases: 12. Looked up from germline, CDR1 is DFQATT and CDR2 is SNEGSKA (reference sequence). The CDR3 has 17 residues. CDR3: CSARGDRGLETNSPLHF. The CDR3 DNA reads TGCAGTGCTAGGGGGGACAGGGGTTTAGAGACCAATTCACCCCTCCACTTT.

This clonotype was counted a few times. The V call is TRBV29-1, the J call TRBJ2-1, with D hard to call. This CDR3 has 12 amino acids. Germline assignment: CDR1 SQVTM and CDR2 ANQGSEA. V shed 7 bases and J shed 6 bases, with 13 bases lying between them. CDR3 sequence: CSAYSTGNEQFF. CDR3 coding DNA: TGCAGCGCTTATTCCACGGGCAATGAGCAGTTCTTC.

V is TRBV5-1 and J is TRBJ1-6; the D gene is possibly TRBD1 (6 bases). V lost 5 bases, J lost 7 bases, and 10 bases lay in between. Germline CDR1 and CDR2: SGHRS and YFSETQ. The CDR3 extends over 13 amino acids. In DNA, the CDR3 is TGCGCCAGCAGAGGGGACACCAATTCACCCCTCCACTTT. It is translated as CASRGDTNSPLHF.

A word on this clonotype: The junction differs from germline at one of its ends, possibly a read error. V is TRBV5-1 and J is TRBJ1-1; D is uncertain. The germline V gene encodes CDR1 SGHRS and CDR2 YFSETQ. The CDR3 covers 13 residues. In DNA, the CDR3 is TGCGCCAGCAGCTCGGACGTGAAAACTGAAGCTTTCTTT. Translation: CASSSDVKTEAFF.

The V and J genes are TRBV7-9 and TRBJ1-2; D gene uncertain. V dropped 11 bases and J dropped 2 bases, with 9 bases sitting between them. The germline gives CDR1 SEHNR, CDR2 FQNEAQ (reference sequence). The CDR3 extends over 11 amino acids. The CDR3, as DNA: TGTGCCGCCTCAGCCAACTATGGCTACACCTTC. It codes for CAASANYGYTF.